This T cell receptor beta chain was found in a study of cytomegalovirus exposure and HLA in healthy donors. The PCR was carried out with 60 Vbeta primers and 13 Jbeta primers. Only in-frame clones appear in the TCRdb table, and some are missing; sequencing was by immunoSEQ multiplex PCR. The sample has 72,000 or so clones; roughly four fifths are singletons. Germline CDR1 and CDR2: MNHNS and SASEGT. The V end was cut by 5 bases, the J end by 12 bases, with 20 bases between. The CDR3 has 14 amino acids. The receptor was isolated from a woman in her 30s in good health and CMV-seropositive. The V call is TRBV6-1, the J call TRBJ2-1, with D maybe TRBD2 (5 bases). The specimen sequenced was PBMCs. Written as DNA, the CDR3 is TGTGCCAGCAGTTTATCGGCCCCCCGGGATGGGCAGTTCTTC. Its protein product is CASSLSAPRDGQFF.